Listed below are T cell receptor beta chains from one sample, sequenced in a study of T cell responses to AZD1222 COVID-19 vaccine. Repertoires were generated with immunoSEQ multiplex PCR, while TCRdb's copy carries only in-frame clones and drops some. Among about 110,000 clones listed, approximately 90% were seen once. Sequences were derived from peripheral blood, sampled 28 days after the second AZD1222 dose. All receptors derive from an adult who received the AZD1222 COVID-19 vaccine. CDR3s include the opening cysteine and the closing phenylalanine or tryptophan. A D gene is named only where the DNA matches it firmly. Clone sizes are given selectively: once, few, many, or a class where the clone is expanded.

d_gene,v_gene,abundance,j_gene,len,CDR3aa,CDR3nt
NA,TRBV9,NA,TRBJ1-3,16,CASSVLGGTSGNTIYF,TGTGCCAGCAGCGTCCTCGGGGGGACCTCTGGAAACACCATATATTTT
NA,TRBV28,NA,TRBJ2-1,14,CASSRLGSESEQFF,TGTGCCAGCAGTCGACTAGGTTCGGAAAGTGAGCAGTTCTTC
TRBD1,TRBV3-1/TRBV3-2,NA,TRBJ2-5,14,CASSHRDRGKTQYF,TGTGCCAGCAGCCACCGGGACAGGGGAAAGACCCAGTACTTC
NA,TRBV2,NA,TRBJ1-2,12,CASKSGEYGYTF,TGTGCCAGCAAGTCTGGGGAGTATGGCTACACCTTC
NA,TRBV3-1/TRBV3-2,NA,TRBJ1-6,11,CASSQGSPLHF,TGTGCCAGCAGCCAAGGTTCACCCCTCCACTTT
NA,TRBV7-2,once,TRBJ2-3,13,CASSLAGTNTQYF,TGTGCCAGCAGCTTGGCAGGGACGAATACGCAGTATTTT
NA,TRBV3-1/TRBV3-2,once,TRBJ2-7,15,CASSHGSESSYEQYF,TGTGCCAGCAGCCACGGTAGCGAGAGCTCCTACGAGCAGTACTTC
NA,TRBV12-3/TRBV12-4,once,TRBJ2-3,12,CASARGLDTQYF,TGTGCCTCTGCCCGGGGGCTCGATACGCAGTATTTT
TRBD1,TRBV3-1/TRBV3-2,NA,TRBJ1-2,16,CASSQDQTGLGYGYTF,TGTGCCAGCAGCCAAGATCAGACAGGGTTGGGCTATGGCTACACCTTC
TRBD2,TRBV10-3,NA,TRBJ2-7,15,CAIRTSGSGSYEQYF,TGTGCCATCAGAACGAGCGGGAGTGGATCCTACGAGCAGTACTTC
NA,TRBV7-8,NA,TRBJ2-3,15,CASSPWRAGTDTQYF,TGTGCCAGCAGCCCCTGGAGGGCGGGAACAGATACGCAGTATTTT
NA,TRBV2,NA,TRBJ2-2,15,CASSVGGAHTGELFF,TGTGCCAGCAGTGTAGGGGGGGCCCACACCGGGGAGCTGTTTTTT
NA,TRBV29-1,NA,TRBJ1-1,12,CSVEYGPSGAFF,TGCAGCGTTGAATACGGCCCATCGGGGGCTTTCTTT
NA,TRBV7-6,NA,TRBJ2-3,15,CASSPQLYITDTQYF,TGTGCCAGCAGCCCCCAATTATATATCACAGATACGCAGTATTTT
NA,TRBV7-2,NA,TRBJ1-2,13,CASSPIDASGYTF,TGTGCCAGCAGTCCTATCGACGCCTCTGGCTACACCTTC
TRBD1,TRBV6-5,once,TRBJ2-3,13,CASRDRSTDTQYF,TGTGCCAGCCGGGACAGATCGACAGATACGCAGTATTTT
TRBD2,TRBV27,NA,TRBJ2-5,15,CASSRYGLAMETQYF,TGTGCCAGCAGTCGATACGGACTAGCTATGGAGACCCAGTACTTC
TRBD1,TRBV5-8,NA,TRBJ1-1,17,CASSPEWGGQGFTEAFF,TGTGCCAGCAGCCCCGAATGGGGTGGACAGGGGTTCACTGAAGCTTTCTTT
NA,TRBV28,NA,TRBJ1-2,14,CASSSHGGNYGYTF,TGTGCCAGCAGTTCCCACGGAGGGAACTATGGCTACACCTTC
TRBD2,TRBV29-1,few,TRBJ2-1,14,CSAGTSGIYNEQFF,TGCAGCGCCGGGACTAGCGGGATATACAATGAGCAGTTCTTC
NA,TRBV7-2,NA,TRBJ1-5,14,CASSPGRINQPQHF,TGTGCCAGCAGCCCGGGACGGATCAATCAGCCCCAGCATTTT
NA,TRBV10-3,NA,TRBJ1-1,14,CAISTGVLDTEAFF,TGTGCCATCAGTACGGGTGTGCTAGACACTGAAGCTTTCTTT
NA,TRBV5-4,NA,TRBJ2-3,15,CASSRSQERTDTQYF,TGTGCCTCAAGCCGCTCGCAGGAGCGCACAGATACGCAGTATTTT
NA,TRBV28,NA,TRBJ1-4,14,CASSQDSIKEKLFF,TGTGCCAGCAGCCAGGACAGTATTAAGGAAAAACTGTTTTTT
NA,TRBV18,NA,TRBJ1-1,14,CASSPQKKNTEAFF,TGTGCCAGCTCACCTCAGAAGAAGAACACTGAAGCTTTCTTT
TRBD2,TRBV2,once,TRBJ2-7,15,CASSEGTSGTYEQYF,TGTGCCAGCAGTGAAGGGACTAGCGGGACTTACGAGCAGTACTTC
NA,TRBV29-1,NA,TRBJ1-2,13,CSATGQRLYGYTF,TGCAGCGCCACAGGACAGAGACTCTATGGCTACACCTTC
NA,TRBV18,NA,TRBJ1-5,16,CASSSLSPNSNQPQHF,TGTGCCAGCTCATCCCTCTCCCCAAATAGCAATCAGCCCCAGCATTTT